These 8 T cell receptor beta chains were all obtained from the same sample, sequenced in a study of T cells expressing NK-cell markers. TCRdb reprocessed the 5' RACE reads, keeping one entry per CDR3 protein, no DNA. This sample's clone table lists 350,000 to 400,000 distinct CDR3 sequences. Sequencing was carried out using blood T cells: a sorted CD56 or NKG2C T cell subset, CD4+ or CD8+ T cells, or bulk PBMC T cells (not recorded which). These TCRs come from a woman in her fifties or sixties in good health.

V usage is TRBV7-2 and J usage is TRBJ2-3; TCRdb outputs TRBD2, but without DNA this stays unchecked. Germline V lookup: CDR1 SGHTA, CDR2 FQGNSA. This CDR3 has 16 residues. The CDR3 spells CASSLTRLAGSDTQYF. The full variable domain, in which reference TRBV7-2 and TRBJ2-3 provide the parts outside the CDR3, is GAGVSQSPSNKVTEKGKDVELRCDPISGHTALYWYRQSLGQGLEFLIYFQGNSAPDKSGLPSDRFSAERTGGSVSTLTIQRTQQEDSAVYLCASSLTRLAGSDTQYFGPGTRLTVL.

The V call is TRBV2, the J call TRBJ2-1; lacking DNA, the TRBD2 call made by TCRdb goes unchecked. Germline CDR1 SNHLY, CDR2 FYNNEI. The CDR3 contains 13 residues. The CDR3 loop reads CASSESRAREQFF.

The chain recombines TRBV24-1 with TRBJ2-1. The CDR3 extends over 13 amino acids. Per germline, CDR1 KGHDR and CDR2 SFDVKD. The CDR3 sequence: CATSVSLGNEQFF.

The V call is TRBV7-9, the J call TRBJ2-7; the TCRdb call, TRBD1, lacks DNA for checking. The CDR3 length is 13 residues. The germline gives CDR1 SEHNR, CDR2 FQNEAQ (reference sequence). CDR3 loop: CASSLVGQNEQYF.

CDR3: CASSRPRDRIDTQYF. The chain employs TRBV4-1 and TRBJ2-3; TCRdb gives TRBD1 as the D gene, but with no DNA this cannot be confirmed. The CDR3 sequence is 15 residues long. Germline-derived CDR1 and CDR2 are MGHRA and YSYEKL.

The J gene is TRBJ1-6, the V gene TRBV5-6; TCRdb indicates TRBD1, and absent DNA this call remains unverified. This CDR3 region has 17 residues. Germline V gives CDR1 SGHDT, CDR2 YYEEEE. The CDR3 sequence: CASSPPGQGSRNSPLHF. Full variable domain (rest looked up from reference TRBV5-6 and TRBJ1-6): DAGVTQSPTHLIKTRGQQVTLRCSPKSGHDTVSWYQQALGQGPQFIFQYYEEEERQRGNFPDRFSGHQFPNYSSELNVNALLLGDSALYLCASSPPGQGSRNSPLHFGNGTRLTVT.

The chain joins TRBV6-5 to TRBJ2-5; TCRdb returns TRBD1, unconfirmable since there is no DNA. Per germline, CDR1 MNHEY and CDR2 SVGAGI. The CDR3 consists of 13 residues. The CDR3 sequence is CASKGPGQETQYF.

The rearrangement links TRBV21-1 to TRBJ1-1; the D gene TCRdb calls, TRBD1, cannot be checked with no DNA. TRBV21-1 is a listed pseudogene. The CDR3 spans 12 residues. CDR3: CASSRTGGQAFF.